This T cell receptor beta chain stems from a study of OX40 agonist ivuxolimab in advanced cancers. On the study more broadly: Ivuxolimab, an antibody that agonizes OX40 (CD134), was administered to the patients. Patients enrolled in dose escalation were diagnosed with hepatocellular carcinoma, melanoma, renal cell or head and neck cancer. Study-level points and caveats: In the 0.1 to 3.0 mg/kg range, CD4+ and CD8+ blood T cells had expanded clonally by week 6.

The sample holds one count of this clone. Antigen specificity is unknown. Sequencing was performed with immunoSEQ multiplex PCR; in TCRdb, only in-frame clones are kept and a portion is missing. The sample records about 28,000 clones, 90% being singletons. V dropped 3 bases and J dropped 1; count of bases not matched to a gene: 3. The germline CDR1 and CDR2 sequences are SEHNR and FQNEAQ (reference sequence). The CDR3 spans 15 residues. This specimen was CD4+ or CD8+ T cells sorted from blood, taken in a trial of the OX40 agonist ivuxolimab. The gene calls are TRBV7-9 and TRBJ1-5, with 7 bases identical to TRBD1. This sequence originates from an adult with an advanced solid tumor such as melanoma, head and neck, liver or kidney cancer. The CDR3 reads CASSFQGGSNQPQHF. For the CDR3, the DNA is TGTGCCAGCAGCTTCCAGGGGGGGAGCAATCAGCCCCAGCATTTT.